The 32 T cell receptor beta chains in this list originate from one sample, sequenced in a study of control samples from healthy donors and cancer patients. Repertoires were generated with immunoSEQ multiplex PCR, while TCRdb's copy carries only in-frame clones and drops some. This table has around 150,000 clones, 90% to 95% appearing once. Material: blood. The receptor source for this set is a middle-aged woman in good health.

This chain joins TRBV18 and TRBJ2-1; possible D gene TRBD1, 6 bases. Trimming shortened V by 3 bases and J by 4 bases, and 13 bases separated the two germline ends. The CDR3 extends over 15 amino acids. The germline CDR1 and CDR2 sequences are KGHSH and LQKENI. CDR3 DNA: TGTGCCAGCTCACCGCTTCGGACAGAGTACAATGAGCAGTTCTTC. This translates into CASSPLRTEYNEQFF.

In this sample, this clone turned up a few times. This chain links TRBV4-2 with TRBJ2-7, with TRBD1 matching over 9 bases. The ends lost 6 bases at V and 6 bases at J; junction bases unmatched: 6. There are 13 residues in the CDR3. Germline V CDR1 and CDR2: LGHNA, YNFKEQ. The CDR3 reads CASRRTGDGEQYF. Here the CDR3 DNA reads TGTGCCAGCAGGCGGACAGGGGACGGCGAGCAGTACTTC.

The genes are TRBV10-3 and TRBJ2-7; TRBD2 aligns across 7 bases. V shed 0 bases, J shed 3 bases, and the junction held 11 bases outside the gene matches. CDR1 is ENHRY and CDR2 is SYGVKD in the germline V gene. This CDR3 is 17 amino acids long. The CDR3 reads CAISESSPGGGGYEQYF. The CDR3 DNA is TGTGCCATCAGTGAGTCGTCCCCTGGCGGGGGAGGCTACGAGCAGTACTTC.

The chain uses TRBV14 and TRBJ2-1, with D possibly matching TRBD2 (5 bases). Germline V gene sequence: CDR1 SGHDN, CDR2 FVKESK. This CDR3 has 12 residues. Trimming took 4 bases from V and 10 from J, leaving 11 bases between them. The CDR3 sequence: CASSPLTNEQFF. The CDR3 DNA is TGTGCCAGCAGCCCCCTGACTAACGAGCAGTTCTTC.

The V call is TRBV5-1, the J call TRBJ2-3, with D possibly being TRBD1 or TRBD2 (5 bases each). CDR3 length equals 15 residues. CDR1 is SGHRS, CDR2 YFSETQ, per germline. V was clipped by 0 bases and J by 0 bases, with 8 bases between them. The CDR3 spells CASSLAGRSTDTQYF. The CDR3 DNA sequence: TGCGCCAGCAGCTTGGCGGGGCGAAGCACAGATACGCAGTATTTT.

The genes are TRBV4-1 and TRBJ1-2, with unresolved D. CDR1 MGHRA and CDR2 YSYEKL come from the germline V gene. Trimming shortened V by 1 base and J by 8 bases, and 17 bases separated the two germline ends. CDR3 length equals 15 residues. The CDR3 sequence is CASSQGEAPRRGYTF. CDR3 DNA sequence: TGCGCCAGCAGCCAAGGAGAGGCTCCGAGGAGGGGCTACACCTTC.

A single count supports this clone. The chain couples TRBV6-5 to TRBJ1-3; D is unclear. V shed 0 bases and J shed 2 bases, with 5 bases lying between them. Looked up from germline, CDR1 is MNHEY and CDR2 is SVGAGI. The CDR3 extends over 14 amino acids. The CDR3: CASSYSNPGNTIYF. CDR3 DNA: TGTGCCAGCAGTTACTCGAATCCTGGAAACACCATATATTTT.

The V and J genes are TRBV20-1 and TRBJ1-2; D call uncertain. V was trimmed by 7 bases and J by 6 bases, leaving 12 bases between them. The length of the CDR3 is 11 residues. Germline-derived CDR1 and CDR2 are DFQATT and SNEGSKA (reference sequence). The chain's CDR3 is CSVWAGNGYTF. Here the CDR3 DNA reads TGCAGTGTCTGGGCGGGGAATGGCTACACCTTC.

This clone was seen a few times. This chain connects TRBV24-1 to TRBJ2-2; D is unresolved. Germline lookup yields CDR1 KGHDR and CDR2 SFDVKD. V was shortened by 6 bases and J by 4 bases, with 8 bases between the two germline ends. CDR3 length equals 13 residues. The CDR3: CATSLVGTGELFF. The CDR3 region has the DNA TGTGCCACCAGTCTAGTTGGCACCGGGGAGCTGTTTTTT.

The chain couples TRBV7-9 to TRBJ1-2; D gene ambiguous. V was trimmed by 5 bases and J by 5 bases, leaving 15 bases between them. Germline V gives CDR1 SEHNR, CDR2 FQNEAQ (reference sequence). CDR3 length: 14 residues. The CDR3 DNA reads TGTGCCAGCAGCCACGGACGGGCTGGGTATGGCTACACCTTC. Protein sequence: CASSHGRAGYGYTF.

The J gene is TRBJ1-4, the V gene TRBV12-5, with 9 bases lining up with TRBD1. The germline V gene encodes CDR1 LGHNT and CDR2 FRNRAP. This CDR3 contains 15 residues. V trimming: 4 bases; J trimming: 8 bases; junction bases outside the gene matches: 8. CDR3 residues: CASGSPGQGSEKLFF. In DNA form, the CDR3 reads TGTGCTAGTGGTTCGCCGGGACAGGGAAGCGAAAAACTGTTTTTT.

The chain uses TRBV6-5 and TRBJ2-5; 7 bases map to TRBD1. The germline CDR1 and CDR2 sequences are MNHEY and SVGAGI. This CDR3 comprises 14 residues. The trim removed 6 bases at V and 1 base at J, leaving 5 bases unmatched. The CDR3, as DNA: TGTGCCAGCAGGGCTAGGGACAGCCAAGAGACCCAGTACTTC. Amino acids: CASRARDSQETQYF.

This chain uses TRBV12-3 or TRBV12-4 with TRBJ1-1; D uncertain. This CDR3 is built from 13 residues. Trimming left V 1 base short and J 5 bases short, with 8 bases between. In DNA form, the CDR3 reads TGTGCCAGCAGTTTAGGGACGGAGACTGAAGCTTTCTTT. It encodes CASSLGTETEAFF.

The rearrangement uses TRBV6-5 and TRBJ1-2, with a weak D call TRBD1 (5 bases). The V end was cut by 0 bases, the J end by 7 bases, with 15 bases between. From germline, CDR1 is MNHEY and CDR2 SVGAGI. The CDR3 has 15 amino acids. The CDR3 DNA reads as TGTGCCAGCAGTTACTCCCGAAATCAGGGTTCTGGCTACACCTTC. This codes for CASSYSRNQGSGYTF.

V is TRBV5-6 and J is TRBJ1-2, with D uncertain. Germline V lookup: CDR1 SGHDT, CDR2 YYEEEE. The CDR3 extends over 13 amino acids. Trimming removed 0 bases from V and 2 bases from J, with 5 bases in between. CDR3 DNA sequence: TGTGCCAGCAGCTTGGACCGAAACTATGGCTACACCTTC. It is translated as CASSLDRNYGYTF.

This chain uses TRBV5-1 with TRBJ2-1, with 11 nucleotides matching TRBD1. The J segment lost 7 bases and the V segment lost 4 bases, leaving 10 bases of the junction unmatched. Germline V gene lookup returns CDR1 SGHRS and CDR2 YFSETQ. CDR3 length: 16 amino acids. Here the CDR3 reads CASSERTGGGFNEQFF. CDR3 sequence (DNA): TGCGCCAGCAGCGAGCGGACAGGGGGCGGTTTTAATGAGCAGTTCTTC.

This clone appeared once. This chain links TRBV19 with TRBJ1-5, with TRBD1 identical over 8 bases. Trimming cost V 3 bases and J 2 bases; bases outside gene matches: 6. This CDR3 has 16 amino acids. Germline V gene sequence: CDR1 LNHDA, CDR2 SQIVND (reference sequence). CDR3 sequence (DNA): TGTGCCAGTAGTATTCAGGGGGCGCGAGGCAATCAGCCCCAGCATTTT. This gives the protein CASSIQGARGNQPQHF.

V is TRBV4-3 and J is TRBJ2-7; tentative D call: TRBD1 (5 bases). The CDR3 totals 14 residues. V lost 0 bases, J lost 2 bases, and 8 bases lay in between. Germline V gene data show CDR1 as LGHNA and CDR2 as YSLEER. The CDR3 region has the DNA TGCGCCAGCAGCCAAGACTGGGGCCCCTACGAGCAGTACTTC. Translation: CASSQDWGPYEQYF.

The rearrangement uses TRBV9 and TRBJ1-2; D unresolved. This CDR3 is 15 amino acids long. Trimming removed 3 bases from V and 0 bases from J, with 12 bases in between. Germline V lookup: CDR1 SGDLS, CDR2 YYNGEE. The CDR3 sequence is CASSAGSITNYGYTF. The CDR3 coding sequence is TGTGCCAGCAGCGCGGGGTCTATAACTAACTATGGCTACACCTTC.

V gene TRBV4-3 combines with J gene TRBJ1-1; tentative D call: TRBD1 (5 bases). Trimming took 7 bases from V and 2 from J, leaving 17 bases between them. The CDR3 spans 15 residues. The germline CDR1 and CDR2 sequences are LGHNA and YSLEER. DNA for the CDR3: TGCGCCAGCAAAACTTCTCGGGGACTCAACACTGAAGCTTTCTTT. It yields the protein CASKTSRGLNTEAFF.

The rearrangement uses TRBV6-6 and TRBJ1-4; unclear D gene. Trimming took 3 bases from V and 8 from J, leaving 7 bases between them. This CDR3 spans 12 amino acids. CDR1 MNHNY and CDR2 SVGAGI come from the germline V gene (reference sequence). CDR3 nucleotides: TGTGCCAGCAGTTATGGTCGGGAAAAACTGTTTTTT. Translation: CASSYGREKLFF.

The CDR3: CACLPGHEVREQYF. CDR3 bases: TGTGCCTGCCTTCCGGGACACGAGGTTCGCGAGCAGTACTTC. V gene TRBV30 combines with J gene TRBJ2-7; a weak D match, TRBD1 (6 bases). Per germline, CDR1 GTSNPN and CDR2 SVGIG (reference sequence). The CDR3 loop spans 14 amino acids. Deletions cut 6 bases from V and 6 bases from J, with 21 bases between.

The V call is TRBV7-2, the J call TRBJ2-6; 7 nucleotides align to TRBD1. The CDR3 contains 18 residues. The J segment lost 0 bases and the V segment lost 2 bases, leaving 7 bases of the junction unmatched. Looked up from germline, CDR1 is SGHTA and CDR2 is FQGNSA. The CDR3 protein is CASSLIGTVVSGANVLTF. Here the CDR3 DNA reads TGTGCCAGCAGCTTAATTGGGACAGTGGTCTCTGGGGCCAACGTCCTGACTTTC. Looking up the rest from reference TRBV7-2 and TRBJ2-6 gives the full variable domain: GAGVSQSPSNKVTEKGKDVELRCDPISGHTALYWYRQSLGQGLEFLIYFQGNSAPDKSGLPSDRFSAERTGGSVSTLTIQRTQQEDSAVYLCASSLIGTVVSGANVLTFGAGSRLTVL.

The CDR3 reads CASSLETGSAAPLHF. CDR3 nucleotides: TGTGCCAGCAGCTTGGAGACAGGTTCGGCGGCACCCCTCCACTTT. The V gene is TRBV11-2, the J gene TRBJ1-6; D possibly corresponds to TRBD1 (6 bases). CDR3 length: 15 amino acids. Deletions cut 3 bases from V and 11 bases from J, with 17 bases between. Germline V CDR1 and CDR2: SGHAT, FQNNGV.

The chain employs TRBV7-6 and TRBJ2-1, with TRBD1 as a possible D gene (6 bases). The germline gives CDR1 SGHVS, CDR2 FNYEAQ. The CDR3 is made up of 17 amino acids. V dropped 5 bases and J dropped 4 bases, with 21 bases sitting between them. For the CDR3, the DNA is TGTGCCAGCAGCAACCAGAGACAGGTCCCCGTTTACAATGAGCAGTTCTTC. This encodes CASSNQRQVPVYNEQFF.

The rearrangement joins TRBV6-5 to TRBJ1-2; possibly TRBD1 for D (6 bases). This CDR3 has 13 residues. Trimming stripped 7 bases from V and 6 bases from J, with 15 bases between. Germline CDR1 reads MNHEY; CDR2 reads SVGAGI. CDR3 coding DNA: TGTGCCAGCACCACCTCCACAGGGCATGGCTACACCTTC. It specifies CASTTSTGHGYTF.

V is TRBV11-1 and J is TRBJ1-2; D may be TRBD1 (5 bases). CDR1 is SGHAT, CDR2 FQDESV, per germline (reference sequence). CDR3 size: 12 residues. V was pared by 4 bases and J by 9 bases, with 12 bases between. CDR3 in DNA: TGTGCCAGCAGCTCGGGACGGCTTCGCTACACCTTC. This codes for CASSSGRLRYTF.

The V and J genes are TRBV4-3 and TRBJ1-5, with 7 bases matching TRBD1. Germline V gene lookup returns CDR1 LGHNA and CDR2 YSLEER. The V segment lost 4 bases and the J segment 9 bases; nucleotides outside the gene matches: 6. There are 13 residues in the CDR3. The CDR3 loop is CASSPDRQGPQHF. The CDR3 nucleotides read TGCGCCAGCAGCCCAGATCGACAGGGGCCCCAGCATTTT.

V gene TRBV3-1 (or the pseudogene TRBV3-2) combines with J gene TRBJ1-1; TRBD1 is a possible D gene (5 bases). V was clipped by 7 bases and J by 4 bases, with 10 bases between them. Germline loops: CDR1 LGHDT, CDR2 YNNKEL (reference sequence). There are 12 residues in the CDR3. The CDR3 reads CASKRRGTEAFF. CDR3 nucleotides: TGTGCCAGCAAACGGAGGGGCACTGAAGCTTTCTTT.

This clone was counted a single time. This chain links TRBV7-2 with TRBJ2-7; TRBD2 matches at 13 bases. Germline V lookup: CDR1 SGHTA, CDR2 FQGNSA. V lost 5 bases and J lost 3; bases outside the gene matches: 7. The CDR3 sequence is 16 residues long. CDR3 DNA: TGTGCCAGCAGCCGGACTAGCGGGAGTGTGGGCTACGAGCAGTACTTC. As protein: CASSRTSGSVGYEQYF.

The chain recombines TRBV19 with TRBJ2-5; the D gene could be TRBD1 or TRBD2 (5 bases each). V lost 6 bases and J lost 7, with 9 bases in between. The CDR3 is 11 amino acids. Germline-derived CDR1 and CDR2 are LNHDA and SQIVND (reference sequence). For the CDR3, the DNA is TGTGCCAGTAGGAGGGGTGGGACCCAGTACTTC. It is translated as CASRRGGTQYF. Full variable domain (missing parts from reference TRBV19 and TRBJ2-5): DGGITQSPKYLFRKEGQNVTLSCEQNLNHDAMYWYRQDPGQGLRLIYYSQIVNDFQKGDIAEGYSVSREKKESFPLTVTSAQKNPTAFYLCASRRGGTQYFGPGTRLLVL.

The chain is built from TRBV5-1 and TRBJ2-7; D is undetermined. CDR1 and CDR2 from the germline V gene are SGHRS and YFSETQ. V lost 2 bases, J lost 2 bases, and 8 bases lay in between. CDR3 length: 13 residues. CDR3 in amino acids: CASSFDTPYEQYF. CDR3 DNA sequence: TGCGCCAGCAGCTTTGACACCCCCTACGAGCAGTACTTC.